Detailed here is one T cell receptor (beta chain). Its cognate antigen is unknown. Repertoires were generated with immunoSEQ multiplex PCR, while TCRdb's copy carries only in-frame clones and drops some. The table records around 120,000 clones, roughly 95% of them present only once. The data were taken from a study of graft-versus-host responses after intestinal transplantation. V lost 0 bases to trimming and J lost 4 bases; unmatched junction nucleotides: 6. This CDR3 comprises 16 residues. Germline lookup yields CDR1 MGHRA and CDR2 YSYEKL. This sequence joins TRBV4-1 and TRBJ1-5; TRBD1 aligns across 7 bases. This TCR was recovered from a human donor who received an intestinal transplant. The sample consisted of unstimulated CD8+ T cells sorted from spleen or lymph node cells, taken before intestinal transplant. The CDR3 nucleotides read TGCGCCAGCAGCCAAGACGTACGCAGGGGGAATCAGCCCCAGCATTTT. Translating it yields CASSQDVRRGNQPQHF.